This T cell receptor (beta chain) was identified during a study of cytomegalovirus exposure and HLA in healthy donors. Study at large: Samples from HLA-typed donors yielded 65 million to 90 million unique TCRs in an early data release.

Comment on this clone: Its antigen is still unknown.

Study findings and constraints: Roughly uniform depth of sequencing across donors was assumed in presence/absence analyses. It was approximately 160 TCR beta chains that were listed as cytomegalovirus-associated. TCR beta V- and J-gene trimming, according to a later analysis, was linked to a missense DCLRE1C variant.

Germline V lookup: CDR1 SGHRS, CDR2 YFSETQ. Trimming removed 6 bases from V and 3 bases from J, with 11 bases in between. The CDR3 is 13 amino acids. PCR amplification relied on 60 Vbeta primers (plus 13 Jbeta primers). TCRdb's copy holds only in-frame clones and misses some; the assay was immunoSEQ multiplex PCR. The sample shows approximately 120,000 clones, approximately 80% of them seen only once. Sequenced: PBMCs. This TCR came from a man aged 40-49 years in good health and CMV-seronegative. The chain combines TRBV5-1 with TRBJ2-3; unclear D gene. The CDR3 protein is CASTPGGTDTQYF. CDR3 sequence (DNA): TGCGCCAGCACCCCGGGTGGGACAGATACGCAGTATTTT. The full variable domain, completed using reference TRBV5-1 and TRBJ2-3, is KAGVTQTPRYLIKTRGQQVTLSCSPISGHRSVSWYQQTPGQGLQFLFEYFSETQRNKGNFPGRFSGRQFSNSRSEMNVSTLELGDSALYLCASTPGGTDTQYFGPGTRLTVL.